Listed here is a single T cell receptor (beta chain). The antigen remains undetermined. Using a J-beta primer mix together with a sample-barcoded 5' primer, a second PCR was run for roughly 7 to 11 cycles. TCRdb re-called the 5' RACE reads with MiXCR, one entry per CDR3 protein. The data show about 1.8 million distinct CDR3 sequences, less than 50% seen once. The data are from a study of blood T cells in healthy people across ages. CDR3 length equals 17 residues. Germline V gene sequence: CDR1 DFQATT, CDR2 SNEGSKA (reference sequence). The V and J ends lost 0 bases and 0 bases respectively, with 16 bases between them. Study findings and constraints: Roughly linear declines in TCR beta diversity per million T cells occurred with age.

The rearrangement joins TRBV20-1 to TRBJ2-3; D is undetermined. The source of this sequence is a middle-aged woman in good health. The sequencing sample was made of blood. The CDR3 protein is CSARDPWTATSTDTQYF. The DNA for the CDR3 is TGCAGTGCTAGAGATCCTTGGACGGCCACTAGCACAGATACGCAGTATTTT.